These T cell receptor beta chains were read from a single sample in a study of shared clonotypes between healthy human individuals. Generated by immunoSEQ multiplex PCR, the TCRdb table keeps only in-frame clones and is missing some. The sample lists around 2.1 million clones; around 93% were seen once. The specimen was naive CD8+ T cells from PBMCs. The source is a man between 18 and 35 years old in good health. Some clones in this sample may be carry-over from other donors' samples. Both conserved end residues are part of each CDR3. The order of the fields is J gene, V gene, CDR3 protein.

J: TRBJ2-1
V: TRBV7-3
CDR3: CASSLRLANLDEQFF

J: TRBJ2-7
V: TRBV21-1
CDR3: CASSHRRGPYEQYF

J: TRBJ2-5
V: TRBV6-5
CDR3: CASSYSRSQETQYF

J: TRBJ2-3
V: TRBV27
CDR3: CASSPYWASSGGFYTQYF

J: TRBJ1-5
V: TRBV27
CDR3: CASSSATGAYNQPQHF

J: TRBJ2-7
V: TRBV25-1
CDR3: CASSETGGDYEQYF

J: TRBJ2-7
V: TRBV5-5
CDR3: CASSLDRKYEQYF

J: TRBJ2-5
V: TRBV7-2
CDR3: CASSLVLGARETQYF

J: TRBJ2-3
V: TRBV5-4
CDR3: CASSPLGSSGTDTQYF

J: TRBJ1-3
V: TRBV7-9
CDR3: CASRNLDGAHPGNTIYF

J: TRBJ2-1
V: TRBV28
CDR3: CASRPGLAEYNEQFF

J: TRBJ1-4
V: TRBV5-1
CDR3: CASSLSGIATNEKLFF

J: TRBJ2-1
V: TRBV29-1
CDR3: CSVGLIGYNEQFF

J: TRBJ2-5
V: TRBV14
CDR3: CASSTRTSQETQYF

J: TRBJ1-1
V: TRBV19
CDR3: CASTLGGWTNTEAFF

J: TRBJ1-4
V: TRBV10-1
CDR3: CASSEYSAGGKLFF

J: TRBJ2-3
V: TRBV9
CDR3: CASSARQRTDTQYF

J: TRBJ1-1
V: TRBV15
CDR3: CATSSVQVNTEAFF

J: TRBJ2-7
V: TRBV27
CDR3: CASSGPRQGAHEQYF

J: TRBJ1-3
V: TRBV14
CDR3: CASSQGQAPARRNTIYF

J: TRBJ1-2
V: TRBV5-4
CDR3: CASNLMDRVDGYTF

J: TRBJ2-7
V: TRBV4-1
CDR3: CASSQGPGEASYEQYF

J: TRBJ2-2
V: TRBV5-1
CDR3: CASSLALRGYTGELFF

J: TRBJ1-2
V: TRBV16
CDR3: CASSQSSALYSYGYTF

J: TRBJ2-3
V: TRBV29-1
CDR3: CSVEVGEGAEDTQYF

J: TRBJ1-2
V: TRBV10-3
CDR3: CAISRDRAGYTF

J: TRBJ2-3
V: TRBV2
CDR3: CASSEADTQYF

J: TRBJ2-2
V: TRBV14
CDR3: CASSQEDYAVWENTGELFF

J: TRBJ1-4
V: TRBV9
CDR3: CASSPHPGGLGGNEKLFF

J: TRBJ2-1
V: TRBV30
CDR3: CAWSGRYNEQFF

J: TRBJ2-2
V: TRBV5-4
CDR3: CATWGQSNTGELFF

J: TRBJ2-7
V: TRBV27
CDR3: CASSQAGGSEQYF

J: TRBJ1-2
V: TRBV2
CDR3: CASSEAPSRDGYTF

J: TRBJ2-1
V: TRBV15
CDR3: CATSREGTSGRGNEQFF

J: TRBJ2-2
V: TRBV12-5
CDR3: CASGWTGTGELFF

J: TRBJ1-1
V: TRBV11-1
CDR3: CASSVVISEAFF

J: TRBJ1-2
V: TRBV7-8
CDR3: CASSHHGEPNYGYTF

J: TRBJ2-5
V: TRBV7-9
CDR3: CASSLGGKETQYF

J: TRBJ1-4
V: TRBV15
CDR3: CATSSGHQTNEKLFF

J: TRBJ2-3
V: TRBV7-9
CDR3: CASSLVSSRNTQYF

J: TRBJ2-3
V: TRBV6-1
CDR3: CASSESPGGDTQYF